These 17 T cell receptor beta chains were sequenced from one sample in a study of shared clonotypes between healthy human individuals (TCRdb year 2020). The library came from the immunoSEQ multiplex PCR assay. The table comes from immuneACCESS by way of TCRdb, which keeps in-frame sequences with V and J called. Part of the clones is missing from these tables; in studies checked, under half for an unresolved V gene and the rest for unknown reasons. The sample table records 450,000 to 600,000 clones; 79% of these occur just once. The top ten hold about 12% of the sample. Sequenced: PBMCs. The receptors were sampled from a woman in her thirties or forties in good health. Some clones in this sample may be carry-over from other donors' samples.

In this sample, this clone turned up many times. This chain joins TRBV4-1 and TRBJ1-5; D might be TRBD1 (5 bases). Looked up from germline, CDR1 is MGHRA and CDR2 is YSYEKL. V was clipped by 4 bases and J by 2 bases, with 9 bases between them. The CDR3 contains 14 residues. As DNA, the CDR3 is TGCGCCAGCAGCCGGGACCTGGGCAATCAGCCCCAGCATTTT. It encodes CASSRDLGNQPQHF.

This chain uses TRBV5-6 with TRBJ2-5; 9 nucleotides agree with TRBD1. The J segment lost 9 bases and the V segment lost 5 bases, leaving 11 bases of the junction unmatched. The germline gives CDR1 SGHDT, CDR2 YYEEEE. The CDR3 consists of 14 residues. CDR3: CASSMLGDRVAQYF. The CDR3 bases are TGTGCCAGCAGTATGTTGGGGGACAGGGTGGCCCAGTACTTC.

This clone was seen more than once but under ten times. The chain uses TRBV7-2 and TRBJ1-3; the D is unclear. This CDR3 is 15 amino acids long. Germline CDR1 reads SGHTA; CDR2 reads FQGNSA. Trimming stripped 0 bases from V and 0 bases from J, with 6 bases between. The CDR3, as DNA: TGTGCCAGCAGCTTAGCGTACGGCTCTGGAAACACCATATATTTT. It specifies CASSLAYGSGNTIYF.

J is TRBJ2-7 and V is TRBV5-6; 11 positions match TRBD1. CDR1 is SGHDT, CDR2 YYEEEE, per germline. V gave up 4 bases and J gave up 4 bases; unmatched junction bases: 10. This CDR3 region has 16 residues. The CDR3 loop is CASSPRGQGARYEQYF. CDR3 in DNA: TGTGCCAGCAGCCCACGAGGACAGGGGGCTAGGTACGAGCAGTACTTC.

The rearrangement joins TRBV2 to TRBJ2-7; D ambiguous. The CDR3 spans 12 residues. Looked up from germline, CDR1 is SNHLY and CDR2 is FYNNEI. The V gene lost 1 base and the J gene lost 5 bases, with 6 bases spanning the gap. In nucleotides, the CDR3 is TGTGCCAGCAGTGAAGTATCTGACGAGCAGTACTTC. Amino acid sequence: CASSEVSDEQYF.

This clone was seen a handful of times. Other DNA sequences in this sample translate to the same CDR3. The V call is TRBV6-1, the J call TRBJ1-2; the D gene is possibly TRBD1 (5 bases). Germline values: CDR1 MNHNS, CDR2 SASEGT. V dropped 6 bases and J dropped 8 bases, with 16 bases sitting between them. CDR3 length: 13 residues. This CDR3 reads CASRETGEGGYTF. The DNA for the CDR3 is TGTGCCAGCAGGGAAACGGGGGAGGGAGGCTACACCTTC.

The V call is TRBV11-2, the J call TRBJ2-3; 7 nucleotides line up with TRBD2. Germline V gene sequence: CDR1 SGHAT, CDR2 FQNNGV. With V trimmed by 1 base and J by 0 bases, 4 bases remained unmatched. The CDR3 has 16 residues. DNA of the CDR3: TGTGCCAGCAGCTTAGCGGGTAGCGGGAGCACAGATACGCAGTATTTT. This encodes CASSLAGSGSTDTQYF. The full variable domain, completed using reference TRBV11-2 and TRBJ2-3, is EAGVAQSPRYKIIEKRQSVAFWCNPISGHATLYWYQQILGQGPKLLIQFQNNGVVDDSQLPKDRFSAERLKGVDSTLKIQPAKLEDSAVYLCASSLAGSGSTDTQYFGPGTRLTVL.

A few counts support this clone. V is TRBV9 and J is TRBJ2-5; tentative D call: TRBD2 (6 bases). Trimming cost V 4 bases and J 1 base, with 11 bases left between them. The V gene's germline CDR1 is SGDLS and CDR2 YYNGEE. The CDR3 extends over 14 amino acids. CDR3 nucleotides: TGTGCCAGCAGCCCCGGGGGACTCCAAGAGACCCAGTACTTC. Translation gives CASSPGGLQETQYF.

The chain employs TRBV4-1 and TRBJ1-5; maybe TRBD1 (6 bases). The ends were cut back, 4 bases at V and 9 bases at J, with 16 bases in the middle. Per the germline V gene, CDR1 is MGHRA and CDR2 is YSYEKL. This CDR3 has 14 amino acids. CDR3 protein: CASSRGTPQGPQHF. The CDR3 coding sequence is TGCGCCAGCAGCCGCGGGACACCCCAGGGGCCCCAGCATTTT.

The CDR3 nucleotides read TGTGCCAGCGGTGCTCAGACCAACGCCATATATTTT. Translation: CASGAQTNAIYF. The chain couples TRBV5-5 to TRBJ1-3; D is unresolved. CDR3 length: 12 amino acids. From germline, CDR1 is SGHKS and CDR2 YYEKEE (reference sequence). With 7 bases removed from V and 11 bases from J, the gap between germline ends came to 16 bases.

Here the CDR3 DNA reads TGTGCCAGCAGCACCCACGGGGCTAGTTCCTACGAGCAGTACTTC. Translation: CASSTHGASSYEQYF. The chain combines TRBV7-2 with TRBJ2-7; tentatively, D is TRBD1 or TRBD2 (5 bases each). This CDR3 comprises 15 residues. V lost 5 bases to trimming and J lost 1 base, with 15 bases between them. The germline gives CDR1 SGHTA, CDR2 FQGNSA.

The V and J genes are TRBV2 and TRBJ1-4, with D possibly being TRBD1 (5 bases). CDR1 is SNHLY and CDR2 is FYNNEI in the germline V gene. V was trimmed by 5 bases and J by 7 bases, leaving 17 bases between them. The CDR3 sequence is 15 residues long. The CDR3 loop is CASSSPGSGGEKLFF. As DNA, the CDR3 is TGTGCCAGCAGTTCTCCGGGCTCCGGGGGTGAAAAACTGTTTTTT.

This chain's CDR3 is CASSSQTTNYGYTF. CDR3 nucleotide sequence: TGTGCCAGCAGCTCTCAAACAACTAACTATGGCTACACCTTC. The gene calls are TRBV5-5 and TRBJ1-2, with D hard to call. The CDR3 extends over 14 amino acids. Per the germline V gene, CDR1 is SGHKS and CDR2 is YYEKEE (reference sequence). V shed 3 bases and J shed 0 bases, with 9 bases lying between them.

This clone was detected once. The DNA of the CDR3 is TGTGCCAGTGTATCGCCCGGGGGGGATGAAAAACTGTTTTTT. Translation: CASVSPGGDEKLFF. The rearrangement links TRBV19 to TRBJ1-4; D is perhaps TRBD1 (5 bases). The CDR3 is 14 residues long. V was shortened by 8 bases and J by 6 bases, with 16 bases between the two germline ends. Germline V gives CDR1 LNHDA, CDR2 SQIVND (reference sequence).

The genes are TRBV30 and TRBJ2-3; 7 positions match TRBD2. Unmatched junction bases numbered 11, after V lost 0 bases and J lost 2 bases. This CDR3 has 17 residues. The germline CDR1 and CDR2 sequences are GTSNPN and SVGIG (reference sequence). For the CDR3, the DNA is TGTGCCTGGAGTGTAGGGACCTCGGGAGGTCACACAGATACGCAGTATTTT. It specifies CAWSVGTSGGHTDTQYF.

The chain is built from TRBV5-1 and TRBJ1-4, with D perhaps TRBD1 (6 bases). This CDR3 is 15 amino acids long. V lost 4 bases, J lost 1 base, and 11 bases lay in between. Germline-derived CDR1 and CDR2 are SGHRS and YFSETQ. CDR3 DNA sequence: TGCGCCAGCAGCACTGAGGGGGGAACTAATGAAAAACTGTTTTTT. This codes for CASSTEGGTNEKLFF.

At least ten counts were recorded for this clone. The chain carries TRBV19 and TRBJ1-5, with 12 bases matching TRBD1. Unmatched junction bases numbered 1, after V lost 1 base and J lost 3 bases. This CDR3 is 16 amino acids long. Germline assignment: CDR1 LNHDA and CDR2 SQIVND (reference sequence). The CDR3 loop reads CASSIGDRGLNQPQHF. The CDR3 DNA is TGTGCCAGTAGTATAGGGGACAGGGGGCTCAATCAGCCCCAGCATTTT.